Each of the 21 T cell receptor beta chains below was sequenced from the same sample in a study of T cell responses to AZD1222 COVID-19 vaccine. Assay used: immunoSEQ multiplex PCR; TCRdb lists only in-frame clones, some missing. The sample records tens of thousands of clones, approximately 90% being singletons. The sequencing used peripheral blood, collected on day 0 of MenACWY control vaccination. These receptors originate from an adult in good health.

Written as DNA, the CDR3 is TGTGCCAGCAGTTTAGGGGGATACAATGAGCAGTTCTTC. Translation: CASSLGGYNEQFF. The J gene is TRBJ2-1, the V gene TRBV12-3 or TRBV12-4; no definite D call. The CDR3 loop spans 13 amino acids. Between the trimmed V and J ends, which lost 1 base and 4 bases, there was a span of 5 bases.

The CDR3 spells CASSPRGTGNEQFF. The CDR3, as DNA: TGTGCCAGCAGCCCTAGGGGCACAGGAAATGAGCAGTTCTTC. The chain has TRBV7-9 and TRBJ2-1; weak D call: TRBD1 (5 bases). The germline CDR1 and CDR2 sequences are SEHNR and FQNEAQ (reference sequence). There are 14 residues in the CDR3. Between the trimmed V and J ends, which lost 5 bases and 7 bases, there was a span of 15 bases. Looking up the rest from reference TRBV7-9 and TRBJ2-1 gives the full variable domain: DTGVSQNPRHKITKRGQNVTFRCDPISEHNRLYWYRQTLGQGPEFLTYFQNEAQLEKSRLLSDRFSAERPKGSFSTLEIQRTEQGDSAMYLCASSPRGTGNEQFFGPGTRLTVL.

This rearrangement joins TRBV6-5 to TRBJ1-4; 7 positions match TRBD1. CDR3 size: 16 residues. The V gene's germline CDR1 is MNHEY and CDR2 SVGAGI. V lost 2 bases, J lost 0 bases, and 3 bases stayed unmatched. The CDR3 coding sequence is TGTGCCAGCAGTTACGACAGGGAGACAACTAATGAAAAACTGTTTTTT. Amino acid sequence: CASSYDRETTNEKLFF.

This chain uses TRBV5-5 with TRBJ1-2, with a tentative D call TRBD1 (5 bases). The CDR3 is 15 amino acids. With 2 bases removed from V and 0 bases from J, the gap between germline ends came to 11 bases. CDR1 SGHKS and CDR2 YYEKEE come from the germline V gene (reference sequence). In DNA, the CDR3 is TGTGCCAGCAGCTTCTTAGGGGACTCTAACTATGGCTACACCTTC. Amino acids: CASSFLGDSNYGYTF. The variable domain in full, with the rest retrieved from reference TRBV5-5 and TRBJ1-2, is DAGVTQSPTHLIKTRGQQVTLRCSPISGHKSVSWYQQVLGQGPQFIFQYYEKEERGRGNFPDRFSARQFPNYSSELNVNALLLGDSALYLCASSFLGDSNYGYTFGSGTRLTVV.

The chain has TRBV5-1 and TRBJ2-1; possibly TRBD2 for D (6 bases). Germline V gene lookup returns CDR1 SGHRS and CDR2 YFSETQ. CDR3 length equals 15 residues. Trimming took off 3 bases at V and 4 bases at J, with 14 bases between the two ends. The CDR3: CASSWGGDLYNEQFF. The CDR3 coding sequence is TGCGCCAGCAGCTGGGGCGGGGACTTATACAATGAGCAGTTCTTC.

The rearrangement joins TRBV5-1 to TRBJ2-5; 9 nucleotides agree with TRBD2. Germline CDR1 SGHRS, CDR2 YFSETQ. This CDR3 contains 14 residues. J was trimmed by 3 bases and V by 1 base; bases with no gene match: 1. The CDR3 loop reads CASSLRLAEETQYF. CDR3 in DNA: TGCGCCAGCAGCTTGAGACTAGCGGAAGAGACCCAGTACTTC. Variable domain in full (rest from reference TRBV5-1 and TRBJ2-5): KAGVTQTPRYLIKTRGQQVTLSCSPISGHRSVSWYQQTPGQGLQFLFEYFSETQRNKGNFPGRFSGRQFSNSRSEMNVSTLELGDSALYLCASSLRLAEETQYFGPGTRLLVL.

The gene calls are TRBV6-2 or TRBV6-3 and TRBJ2-6, with D possibly being TRBD1 or TRBD2 (5 bases each). The CDR3 has 19 amino acids. From germline, CDR1 is MNHEY and CDR2 SVGEGT. V was pared by 0 bases and J by 0 bases, with 15 bases between. CDR3 in DNA: TGTGCCAGCAGTTACTCGATGCAGCCAGGGACCTCTGGGGCCAACGTCCTGACTTTC. Its protein product is CASSYSMQPGTSGANVLTF.

This chain uses TRBV4-1 with TRBJ2-3; no firm D call. There are 13 residues in the CDR3. The germline V gene encodes CDR1 MGHRA and CDR2 YSYEKL. V was pared by 0 bases and J by 13 bases, with 14 bases between. CDR3 DNA: TGCGCCAGCAGCCAAGATCTAGAGAAGGGAAAGTATTTT. Protein sequence: CASSQDLEKGKYF.

This chain links TRBV11-2 with TRBJ1-1; no definite D call. CDR3 length equals 17 residues. Germline values: CDR1 SGHAT, CDR2 FQNNGV. Trimming took off 1 base at V and 2 bases at J, with 17 bases between the two ends. The CDR3 DNA reads as TGTGCCAGCAGCTTAGGAGTAGCGGCCGGGGTAAACACTGAAGCTTTCTTT. Protein product: CASSLGVAAGVNTEAFF.

This rearrangement joins TRBV18 to TRBJ2-3; D remains unclear. Trimming removed 10 bases at V and 0 bases at J, with 11 bases between. Germline CDR1 is KGHSH and CDR2 is LQKENI. The CDR3 has 13 amino acids. The CDR3 coding sequence is TGTGCCACCTGCGTGACTAGCACAGATACGCAGTATTTT. Translating it yields CATCVTSTDTQYF.

The genes are TRBV6-2 or TRBV6-3 and TRBJ2-5; 9 bases fit TRBD1. The V gene's germline CDR1 is MNHEY and CDR2 SVGEGT. This CDR3 is 14 amino acids long. The trim removed 4 bases at V and 4 bases at J, leaving 4 bases unmatched. The CDR3 DNA reads TGTGCCAGCAGTTCGGGGACAGGGCGAGAGACCCAGTACTTC. It translates to CASSSGTGRETQYF.

The rearrangement joins TRBV2 to TRBJ2-3; 8 nucleotides align to TRBD2. V lost 0 bases to trimming and J lost 5 bases; unmatched junction nucleotides: 10. This CDR3 is built from 17 residues. Germline CDR1 is SNHLY and CDR2 is FYNNEI. The CDR3 sequence is CASSEASGLAAEDTQYF. The CDR3 DNA reads as TGTGCCAGCAGTGAAGCTTCAGGACTAGCTGCCGAAGATACGCAGTATTTT.

CDR3 amino acids: CASRGQISGNTIYF. The CDR3 coding sequence is TGTGCCAGCAGGGGACAGATCTCTGGAAACACCATATATTTT. This chain joins TRBV2 and TRBJ1-3; 7 nucleotides agree with TRBD1. The CDR3 extends over 14 amino acids. Germline V CDR1 and CDR2: SNHLY, FYNNEI. Trimming removed 6 bases from V and 0 bases from J; junction bases left unmatched: 2.

In its sample, this clone was seen a few times. V and J are TRBV6-4 and TRBJ2-3, with a tentative D call TRBD2 (6 bases). CDR1 is MRHNA, CDR2 SNTAGT, per germline. Between the trimmed V and J ends, which lost 5 bases and 0 bases, there was a span of 6 bases. The CDR3 covers 13 residues. The CDR3 DNA follows: TGTGCCAGCAGTAGCGGGAGCACAGATACGCAGTATTTT. As protein: CASSSGSTDTQYF.

This chain uses TRBV19 with TRBJ1-5; no clear D. V shed 4 bases and J shed 9 bases, with 16 bases lying between them. This CDR3 has 14 amino acids. The germline CDR1 and CDR2 sequences are LNHDA and SQIVND (reference sequence). The CDR3: CASSTDGGWRPQHF. CDR3 sequence (DNA): TGTGCCAGTAGTACCGACGGTGGCTGGAGGCCCCAGCATTTT. Full variable domain (rest looked up from reference TRBV19 and TRBJ1-5): DGGITQSPKYLFRKEGQNVTLSCEQNLNHDAMYWYRQDPGQGLRLIYYSQIVNDFQKGDIAEGYSVSREKKESFPLTVTSAQKNPTAFYLCASSTDGGWRPQHFGDGTRLSIL.

This clone occurred once. CDR3 loop: CASSQDWGEQFF. The CDR3 region has the DNA TGCGCCAGCAGCCAAGATTGGGGTGAGCAGTTCTTC. This chain joins TRBV4-3 and TRBJ2-1, with D unresolved. This CDR3 comprises 12 residues. Germline loops: CDR1 LGHNA, CDR2 YSLEER. The V and J ends lost 0 bases and 9 bases respectively, with 6 bases between them.

The genes are TRBV27 and TRBJ2-1; D ambiguous. In germline, CDR1 is MNHEY, CDR2 SMNVEV (reference sequence). Trimming stripped 0 bases from V and 10 bases from J, with 10 bases between. This CDR3 region has 13 residues. CDR3 DNA: TGTGCCAGCAGTTTATCTCCTGTCGTGGAGCAGTTCTTC. Encoded protein: CASSLSPVVEQFF.

This chain joins TRBV11-2 and TRBJ1-2; D not certain. The CDR3 totals 12 residues. The V gene's germline CDR1 is SGHAT and CDR2 FQNNGV. V shed 1 base and J shed 8 bases, with 8 bases lying between them. DNA of the CDR3: TGTGCCAGCAGCTTAGCCCCCTTGGGCTACACCTTC. Translation: CASSLAPLGYTF.

This chain joins TRBV3-1 (or the pseudogene TRBV3-2) and TRBJ1-6; 8 positions agree with TRBD1. CDR3 length: 14 amino acids. Trimming took 5 bases from V and 11 from J; bases not matched to a gene: 8. Germline V gives CDR1 LGHDT, CDR2 YNNKEL (reference sequence). Written as DNA, the CDR3 is TGTGCCAGCAGCTACACGACAGGGGAGACACCCCTCCACTTT. Protein sequence: CASSYTTGETPLHF.

The V gene is TRBV28, the J gene TRBJ2-4; D uncertain. This CDR3 contains 12 residues. CDR1 and CDR2 from the germline V gene are MDHEN and SYDVKM. Trimming removed 6 bases from V and 7 bases from J, with 10 bases in between. CDR3 sequence reads: CASSRFYNIQYF. The CDR3 bases are TGTGCCAGCAGCCGTTTCTACAACATTCAGTACTTC.

V gene TRBV11-3 combines with J gene TRBJ1-2; the D is unclear. Germline lookup yields CDR1 SGHNT and CDR2 YENEEA. V lost 0 bases and J 7 bases, leaving 12 bases between the germline ends. CDR3 length: 14 amino acids. The CDR3 DNA follows: TGTGCCAGCAGCTTAGATCTTGGAGAAGGTGGCTACACCTTC. Its translation is CASSLDLGEGGYTF. Full variable domain (missing parts from reference TRBV11-3 and TRBJ1-2): EAGVVQSPRYKIIEKKQPVAFWCNPISGHNTLYWYLQNLGQGPELLIRYENEEAVDDSQLPKDRFSAERLKGVDSTLKIQPAELGDSAVYLCASSLDLGEGGYTFGSGTRLTVV.